This T cell receptor beta chain appears in the sequencing data of a study of shared clonotypes between healthy human individuals. General observations from the study: Clonotype sharing levels among donors were expected to vary with sequencing depth.

Across several immunoSEQ plates, the genomic DNA of each subset was split evenly. The team ran DNA from unsorted PBMCs on ten immunoSEQ deep assay plates for sequencing. Here immunoSEQ multiplex PCR was the method, and the copy in TCRdb shows in-frame clones only, minus some. The sample has about half a million clones, around 77% seen once. The CDR3 consists of 14 residues. J gave up 2 bases and V 4 bases, and 2 bases lay outside the gene matches. Germline V lookup: CDR1 SGHNT, CDR2 YYREEE (reference sequence). Without sorting, samples used some 90 million PBMCs for genomic DNA. As to this clone: Its antigen is unknown.

V and J are TRBV5-4 and TRBJ1-5, with TRBD1 matching over 8 bases. Sequencing was performed on PBMCs. The TCR sequence derives from a woman aged 40 to 55 in good health. Some clones in this sample may be carry-over from other donors' samples. The CDR3: CASSTGGGNQPQHF. Here the CDR3 DNA reads TGTGCCAGCAGCACAGGGGGAGGCAATCAGCCCCAGCATTTT.